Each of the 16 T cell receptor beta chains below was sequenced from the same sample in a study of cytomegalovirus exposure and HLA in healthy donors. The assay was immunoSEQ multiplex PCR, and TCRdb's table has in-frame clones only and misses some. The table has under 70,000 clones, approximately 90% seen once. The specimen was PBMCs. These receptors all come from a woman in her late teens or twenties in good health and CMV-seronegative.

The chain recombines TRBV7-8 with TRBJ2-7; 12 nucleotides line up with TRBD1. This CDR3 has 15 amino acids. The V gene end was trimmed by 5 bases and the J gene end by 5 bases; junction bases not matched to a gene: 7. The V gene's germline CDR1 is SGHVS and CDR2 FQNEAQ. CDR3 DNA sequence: TGTGCCAGCAGCGGACGGGACAGGGGGCTTCACGAGCAGTACTTC. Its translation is CASSGRDRGLHEQYF.

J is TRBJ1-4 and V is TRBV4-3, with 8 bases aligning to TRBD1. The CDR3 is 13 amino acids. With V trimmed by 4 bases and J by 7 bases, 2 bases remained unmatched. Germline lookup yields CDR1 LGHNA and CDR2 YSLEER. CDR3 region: CASSPGQGEKLFF. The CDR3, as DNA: TGCGCCAGCAGCCCAGGACAGGGTGAAAAACTGTTTTTT.

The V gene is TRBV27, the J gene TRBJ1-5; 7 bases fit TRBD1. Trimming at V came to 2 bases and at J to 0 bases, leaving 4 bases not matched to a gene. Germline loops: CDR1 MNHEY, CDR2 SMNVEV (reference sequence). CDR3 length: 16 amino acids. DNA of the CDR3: TGTGCCAGCAGTTTACTTGCAGGGGGTAGCAATCAGCCCCAGCATTTT. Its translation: CASSLLAGGSNQPQHF.

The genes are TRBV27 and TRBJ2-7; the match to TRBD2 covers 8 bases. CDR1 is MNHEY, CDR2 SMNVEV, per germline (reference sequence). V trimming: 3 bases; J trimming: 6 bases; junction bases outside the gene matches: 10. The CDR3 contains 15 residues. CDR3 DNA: TGTGCCAGCAGTTTGAATCCGGGGGGGATACTCGAGCAGTACTTC. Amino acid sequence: CASSLNPGGILEQYF.

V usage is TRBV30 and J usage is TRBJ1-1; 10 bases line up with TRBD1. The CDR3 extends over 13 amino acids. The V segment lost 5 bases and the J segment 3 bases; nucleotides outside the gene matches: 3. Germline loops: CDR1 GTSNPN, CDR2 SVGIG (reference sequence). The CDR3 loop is CAWAGTGDTEAFF. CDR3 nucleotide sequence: TGTGCCTGGGCCGGGACAGGGGACACTGAAGCTTTCTTT.

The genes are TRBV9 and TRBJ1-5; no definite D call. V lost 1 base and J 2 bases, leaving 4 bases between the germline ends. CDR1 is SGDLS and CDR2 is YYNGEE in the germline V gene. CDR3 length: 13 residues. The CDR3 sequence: CASSVQGNQPQHF. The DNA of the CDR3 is TGTGCCAGCAGCGTACAGGGCAATCAGCCCCAGCATTTT.

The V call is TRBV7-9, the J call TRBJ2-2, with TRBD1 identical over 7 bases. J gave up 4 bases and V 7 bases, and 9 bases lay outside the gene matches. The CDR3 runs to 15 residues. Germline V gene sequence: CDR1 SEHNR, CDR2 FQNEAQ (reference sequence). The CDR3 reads CASTAGTAFTGELFF. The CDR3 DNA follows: TGTGCCAGCACAGCCGGGACAGCATTCACCGGGGAGCTGTTTTTT.

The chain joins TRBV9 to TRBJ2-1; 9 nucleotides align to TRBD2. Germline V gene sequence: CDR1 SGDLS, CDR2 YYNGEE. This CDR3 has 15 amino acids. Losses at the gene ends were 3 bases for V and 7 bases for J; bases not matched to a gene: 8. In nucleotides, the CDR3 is TGTGCCAGCAGCGCCCTCGTGGGACTAGCTAATGAGCAGTTCTTC. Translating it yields CASSALVGLANEQFF.

Here the CDR3 DNA reads TGTGCCAGCAGCGCGTCGACAGGGAGCTCCTACGAGCAGTACTTC. Its protein product is CASSASTGSSYEQYF. This chain connects TRBV9 to TRBJ2-7; 7 bases match TRBD1. This CDR3 is built from 15 residues. Germline V CDR1 and CDR2: SGDLS, YYNGEE. The V segment lost 3 bases and the J segment 0 bases; nucleotides outside the gene matches: 6.

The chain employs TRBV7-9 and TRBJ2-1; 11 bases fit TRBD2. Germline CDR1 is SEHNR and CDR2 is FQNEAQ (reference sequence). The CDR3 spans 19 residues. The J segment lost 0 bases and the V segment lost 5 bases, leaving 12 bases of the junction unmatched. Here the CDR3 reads CASSHRLAGMKSSYNEQFF. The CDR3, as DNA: TGTGCCAGCAGCCATAGACTAGCGGGGATGAAGAGCTCCTACAATGAGCAGTTCTTC. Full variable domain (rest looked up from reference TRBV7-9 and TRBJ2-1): DTGVSQNPRHKITKRGQNVTFRCDPISEHNRLYWYRQTLGQGPEFLTYFQNEAQLEKSRLLSDRFSAERPKGSFSTLEIQRTEQGDSAMYLCASSHRLAGMKSSYNEQFFGPGTRLTVL.

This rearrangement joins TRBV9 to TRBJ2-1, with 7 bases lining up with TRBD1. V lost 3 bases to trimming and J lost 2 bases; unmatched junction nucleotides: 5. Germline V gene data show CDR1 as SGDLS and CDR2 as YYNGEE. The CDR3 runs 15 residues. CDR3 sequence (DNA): TGTGCCAGCAGCGCAGTCGGGACAGCCTACAATGAGCAGTTCTTC. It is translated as CASSAVGTAYNEQFF.

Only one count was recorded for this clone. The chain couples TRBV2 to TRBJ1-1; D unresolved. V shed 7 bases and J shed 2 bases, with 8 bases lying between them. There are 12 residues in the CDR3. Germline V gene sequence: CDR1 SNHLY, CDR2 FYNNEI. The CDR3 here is CASTWQNTEAFF. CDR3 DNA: TGTGCCAGCACCTGGCAAAACACTGAAGCTTTCTTT.

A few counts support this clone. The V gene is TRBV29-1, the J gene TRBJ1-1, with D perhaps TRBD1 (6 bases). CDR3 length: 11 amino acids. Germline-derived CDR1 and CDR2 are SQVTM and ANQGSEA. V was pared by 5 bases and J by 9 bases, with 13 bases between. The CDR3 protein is CSVSRQDQAFF. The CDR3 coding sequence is TGCAGCGTTTCCCGACAGGACCAAGCTTTCTTT. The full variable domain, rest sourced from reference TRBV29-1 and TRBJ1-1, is SAVISQKPSRDICQRGTSLTIQCQVDSQVTMMFWYRQQPGQSLTLIATANQGSEATYESGFVIDKFPISRPNLTFSTLTVSNMSPEDSSIYLCSVSRQDQAFFGQGTRLTVV.

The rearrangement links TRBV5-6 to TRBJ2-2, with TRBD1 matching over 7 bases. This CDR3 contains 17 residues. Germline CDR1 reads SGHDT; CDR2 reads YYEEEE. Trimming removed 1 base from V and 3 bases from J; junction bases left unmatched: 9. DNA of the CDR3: TGTGCCAGCAGCTTGATTTGGAGGCAGGGGGACACCGGGGAGCTGTTTTTT. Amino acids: CASSLIWRQGDTGELFF.

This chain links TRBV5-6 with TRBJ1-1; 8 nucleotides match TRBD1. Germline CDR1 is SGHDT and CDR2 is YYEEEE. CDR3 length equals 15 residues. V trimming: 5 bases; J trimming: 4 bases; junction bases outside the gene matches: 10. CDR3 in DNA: TGTGCCAGCAGTTATGGGACAGGCCTGTCCACTGAAGCTTTCTTT. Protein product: CASSYGTGLSTEAFF. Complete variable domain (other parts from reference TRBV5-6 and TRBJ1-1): DAGVTQSPTHLIKTRGQQVTLRCSPKSGHDTVSWYQQALGQGPQFIFQYYEEEERQRGNFPDRFSGHQFPNYSSELNVNALLLGDSALYLCASSYGTGLSTEAFFGQGTRLTVV.

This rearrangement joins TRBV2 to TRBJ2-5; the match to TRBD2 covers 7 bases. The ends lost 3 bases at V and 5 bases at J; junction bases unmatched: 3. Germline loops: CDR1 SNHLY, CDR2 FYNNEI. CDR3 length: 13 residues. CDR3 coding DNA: TGTGCCAGCAGTGACGGACTAGAGGAGACCCAGTACTTC. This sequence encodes CASSDGLEETQYF.